Below, 5 T cell receptor beta chains from the same sample are listed, as sequenced in a study of blood T cell repertoires in COVID-19. Sequencing used immunoSEQ multiplex PCR; TCRdb keeps in-frame clones, though not all of them. The table has 330,000 or so clones, 88% seen once. Specimen: PBMCs or T cells enriched from blood (not recorded which). Receptors were obtained from a man younger than 40 who had recovered from COVID-19.

The rearrangement uses TRBV7-9 and TRBJ1-4; tentatively, D is TRBD1 (5 bases). The V gene lost 0 bases and the J gene lost 2 bases, with 7 bases spanning the gap. The germline CDR1 and CDR2 sequences are SEHNR and FQNEAQ (reference sequence). The CDR3 runs 15 residues. CDR3 nucleotides: TGTGCCAGCAGCTTAGCGGGGCGGACTAATGAAAAACTGTTTTTT. This sequence encodes CASSLAGRTNEKLFF.

This chain joins TRBV2 and TRBJ2-1; 11 bases map to TRBD2. The CDR3 covers 20 residues. J lost 8 bases, V lost 3 bases, and 21 bases had no gene match. CDR1 is SNHLY and CDR2 is FYNNEI in the germline V gene. The DNA for the CDR3 is TGTGCCAGCAGTGATTGGAGGGGCCTAGCGGGGGGCGGTTTTGAAGATGAGCAGTTCTTC. This gives the protein CASSDWRGLAGGGFEDEQFF.

The chain carries TRBV5-3 and TRBJ2-2, with a weak D call TRBD1 (5 bases). TRBV5-3 is an open reading frame, and its role is uncertain. CDR3 length: 16 amino acids. Between the trimmed V and J ends, which lost 2 bases and 5 bases, there was a span of 16 bases. CDR3 residues: CARSFCQGSSTGELFF. The CDR3, as DNA: TGTGCCAGAAGCTTTTGCCAGGGTTCTTCGACCGGGGAGCTGTTTTTT.

This clone was seen once. In nucleotides, the CDR3 is TGTGCCAGCAGCATCAACAACAATGAGCAGTTCTTC. It codes for CASSINNNEQFF. The chain has TRBV5-4 and TRBJ2-1; D is unclear. CDR3 size: 12 residues. V was clipped by 4 bases and J by 5 bases, with 7 bases between them. CDR1 is SGHNT and CDR2 is YYREEE in the germline V gene (reference sequence).

CDR3 in DNA: TGTGCCAGCAGCATCGGACATCAGAACACTGAAGCTTTCTTT. Protein: CASSIGHQNTEAFF. The V gene is TRBV7-9, the J gene TRBJ1-1, with D possibly matching TRBD1 (5 bases). The CDR3 is 14 amino acids. V shed 5 bases and J shed 1 base, with 11 bases lying between them. Germline CDR1 SEHNR, CDR2 FQNEAQ (reference sequence).